Described below is a single T cell receptor beta chain sequence and its context. The data originate from a study of blood T cell repertoires in COVID-19. Across the study: The origin of the acute and convalescent COVID-19 samples was the United States, Italy and Spain. PBMCs, B-cell-depleted T cells, or T cells were the source of the cDNA or gDNA that made up the material.

The CDR3 has 11 residues. V dropped 5 bases and J dropped 12 bases, with 13 bases sitting between them. Germline-derived CDR1 and CDR2 are SEHNR and FQNEAQ (reference sequence). Original data processing: Estimation of nucleated cell counts relied on the amplification of reference gene primers. Profiled with immunoSEQ multiplex PCR; TCRdb holds only in-frame clones, not every one. That table furnishes V, J and clone size, whereas the DNA furnished D and trimming. This sample has about 87,000 clones, with over 70% found just once. The sequencing input was peripheral blood. The chain combines TRBV7-9 with TRBJ1-1; no firm D call. The TCR originated in a woman aged 50 to 60 with acute or convalescent COVID-19. For the CDR3, the DNA is TGTGCCAGCAGCAACGGGGTGGTTCCTTTCTTT. Its translation is CASSNGVVPFF.